This T cell receptor beta chain was captured in a study of T cells in localized non-small cell lung cancer. Measured with immunoSEQ multiplex PCR; TCRdb has only the in-frame clones, and not every one. The data contain 25,000 to 30,000 clones, 70% to 90% of them seen just once; the ten biggest clones take up 10% to 15%. The CDR3 is made up of 16 amino acids. Germline CDR1 is SGHNT and CDR2 is YYREEE (reference sequence). V shed 4 bases, J shed 6 bases, and the junction held 15 bases outside the gene matches. As regards this clone: Its antigen is undetermined.

Overall study results and limits: Of the top 100 tumor clones, median around 55 were in adjacent lung, 25 to 30 among its top 100.

The chain is built from TRBV5-4 and TRBJ1-1; 7 bases align to TRBD1. The clonotype comes from a female donor older than 55 with stage III squamous cell lung carcinoma. The sequences come from peripheral blood, collected before any cancer treatment. The DNA for the CDR3 is TGTGCCAGCAGCCCCCCCCAATTACAGGGGAAGGCTGAAGCTTTCTTT. Translation gives CASSPPQLQGKAEAFF.